What follows describes a single T cell receptor (beta chain). Its antigen is unidentified. These data originate in a study of OX40 agonist ivuxolimab in advanced cancers. Study-wide context: Those treated in dose escalation had hepatocellular carcinoma, melanoma, renal cell cancer or head and neck cancer. Three patients, one with hepatocellular carcinoma and two with cutaneous melanoma, achieved partial responses. Study results and caveats: CD4+ T cells averaged fewer expanded clones than CD8+ T cells.

The CDR3 sequence is 16 residues long. Trimming left V 4 bases short and J 2 bases short, with 18 bases between. Germline CDR1 is SNHLY and CDR2 is FYNNEI. If patients had autoimmune disease history or systemic immunosuppression, they were excluded. Clones were sequenced by immunoSEQ multiplex PCR, and TCRdb holds only the in-frame ones, with some missing. The sample lists around 70,000 clones, just under 85% occurring once. J is TRBJ2-7 and V is TRBV2, with a possible D match to TRBD1 (6 bases). The sequences come from CD4+ or CD8+ T cells sorted from blood, collected in a trial of the OX40 agonist ivuxolimab. This TCR came from an adult with an advanced solid tumor such as melanoma, head and neck, liver or kidney cancer. The CDR3 sequence is CASSGLLRGHTYEQYF. The CDR3, as DNA: TGTGCCAGCAGTGGACTTCTAAGGGGACATACCTACGAGCAGTACTTC. Full variable domain (rest looked up from reference TRBV2 and TRBJ2-7): EPEVTQTPSHQVTQMGQEVILRCVPISNHLYFYWYRQILGQKVEFLVSFYNNEISEKSEIFDDQFSVERPDGSNFTLKIRSTKLEDSAMYFCASSGLLRGHTYEQYFGPGTRLTVT.